The rows below give T cell receptor beta chains drawn from one sample of a study of blood T cell repertoires in COVID-19. TCRdb's table, derived via immunoSEQ multiplex PCR, lists solely in-frame clones and lacks some. The sample has roughly 200,000 clones, around 88% seen once. Sequencing was carried out using peripheral blood. The receptor set was obtained from a woman in her thirties with acute or convalescent COVID-19. Each CDR3 is given with its conserved first and last residue. D genes are given only for firm matches.

J,D,V,CDR3,DNA
TRBJ2-1,TRBD1,TRBV29-1,CSAGTGRGYNEQFF,TGCAGCGCCGGGACAGGCCGGGGCTACAATGAGCAGTTCTTC
TRBJ2-7,-,TRBV12-3/TRBV12-4,CASSFGGTYEQYF,TGTGCCAGCAGTTTTGGGGGGACGTACGAGCAGTACTTC
TRBJ2-1,TRBD2,TRBV19,CASSTPLLGSGSYNEQFF,TGTGCCAGTAGTACCCCCCTTTTGGGGAGCGGGAGTTACAATGAGCAGTTCTTC
TRBJ2-7,-,TRBV18,CASSPPSHRDTEQYF,TGTGCCAGCTCACCACCAAGTCACAGGGATACCGAGCAGTACTTC
TRBJ1-1,-,TRBV12-5,CASGLVLAESTEAFF,TGTGCTAGTGGTTTGGTATTGGCAGAAAGCACTGAAGCTTTCTTT
TRBJ2-5,-,TRBV6-5,CASRNSLETQYF,TGTGCCAGCAGAAACAGTTTAGAGACCCAGTACTTC
TRBJ2-2,TRBD2,TRBV27,CASSFLAGHTGELFF,TGTGCCAGCAGTTTCCTAGCGGGGCACACCGGGGAGCTGTTTTTT
TRBJ2-4,TRBD2,TRBV18,CASSPREAGDIQYF,TGTGCCAGCTCACCCCGGGAGGCGGGTGACATTCAGTACTTC
TRBJ1-3,TRBD1,TRBV19,CASSPRTGLSGNTIYF,TGTGCCAGTAGTCCTCGGACAGGCCTCTCTGGAAACACCATATATTTT
TRBJ2-1,TRBD1,TRBV30,CAWTLGTGSYNEQFF,TGTGCCTGGACCCTCGGGACAGGGTCCTACAATGAGCAGTTCTTC
TRBJ2-2,-,TRBV4-1,CASSPETQNTGELFF,TGCGCCAGCAGCCCCGAGACACAGAACACCGGGGAGCTGTTTTTT
TRBJ2-2,-,TRBV28,CASRVTGMWDTGELFF,TGTGCCAGCAGGGTAACCGGGATGTGGGACACCGGGGAGCTGTTTTTT
TRBJ2-5,-,TRBV11-3,CASSLGGIGGQETQYF,TGTGCCAGCAGCTTAGGAGGGATAGGCGGCCAAGAGACCCAGTACTTC
TRBJ1-2,-,TRBV6-5,CASTTDWYGYTF,TGTGCCAGCACGACAGACTGGTATGGCTACACCTTC